The next 25 T cell receptor beta chains were all read from a single sample in a study of beta chain features in type 1 diabetes. Study outcomes and limitations: Shorter TCRB CDR3s, moderately but significantly so, marked every one of the four CD4+ subsets in Type 1 diabetes patients.

Their antigen targets remain unknown. Expressed TCRB transcripts got sequenced, as all isolated RNA was reverse transcribed. The data were produced by immunoSEQ multiplex PCR, yet TCRdb's version contains in-frame clones alone and is incomplete. The table records a few hundred thousand clones, more than 15% of them present only once. Sample: naive CD4+ T cells from blood. These receptors were collected from a man younger than 45 with type 1 diabetes.

The V call is TRBV29-1, the J call TRBJ2-4, with a tentative D call TRBD2 (6 bases). Trimming took 4 bases from V and 6 from J, leaving 13 bases between them. CDR3 length equals 13 residues. Germline CDR1 and CDR2: SQVTM and ANQGSEA. The CDR3 spells CSVVGRGSNIQYF. The CDR3 DNA is TGCAGCGTTGTGGGACGGGGGTCAAACATTCAGTACTTC.

V is TRBV28 and J is TRBJ2-7, with no clear D. Germline lookup yields CDR1 MDHEN and CDR2 SYDVKM. The CDR3 has 12 amino acids. Trimming pared 4 bases from V and 4 bases from J, leaving 8 bases between. DNA of the CDR3: TGTGCCAGCAGTTACATTATATACGAGCAGTACTTC. It specifies CASSYIIYEQYF.

This chain links TRBV30 with TRBJ2-1; D is perhaps TRBD1 (6 bases). CDR3 length: 13 residues. CDR1 is GTSNPN and CDR2 is SVGIG in the germline V gene (reference sequence). V lost 8 bases to trimming and J lost 13 bases, with 24 bases between them. CDR3 sequence (DNA): TGTGCCAGGAAGGACAGTCCCGGGACAACCCAGTTCTTC. Translation: CARKDSPGTTQFF. The entire variable domain, with the rest obtained from reference TRBV30 and TRBJ2-1, is as follows: SQTIHQWPATLVQPVGSPLSLECTVEGTSNPNLYWYRQAAGRGLQLLFYSVGIGQISSEVPQNLSASRPQDRQFILSSKKLLLSDSGFYLCARKDSPGTTQFFGPGTRLTVL.

This clone was observed a few times. The rearrangement joins TRBV6-1 to TRBJ2-7, with TRBD2 identical over 9 bases. Germline V gene data show CDR1 as MNHNS and CDR2 as SASEGT. This CDR3 spans 15 amino acids. With 1 base clipped from V and 2 bases from J, the junction kept 3 bases outside the gene matches. CDR3 DNA sequence: TGTGCCAGCAGTGAAGAAAGGACTAGCGCCTACGAGCAGTACTTC. This codes for CASSEERTSAYEQYF.

This clone was observed a handful of times. The chain carries TRBV7-9 and TRBJ2-7, with D perhaps TRBD1 (6 bases). Trimming took off 3 bases at V and 0 bases at J, with 9 bases between the two ends. The CDR3 runs 14 residues. CDR1 is SEHNR and CDR2 is FQNEAQ in the germline V gene (reference sequence). CDR3 nucleotide sequence: TGTGCCAGCAGCTTGGGACAAAACTCCTACGAGCAGTACTTC. Protein product: CASSLGQNSYEQYF.

The chain employs TRBV5-1 and TRBJ2-5, with TRBD2 identical over 9 bases. V lost 0 bases, J lost 1 base, and 4 bases stayed unmatched. The germline gives CDR1 SGHRS, CDR2 YFSETQ. The CDR3 spans 16 residues. CDR3 nucleotide sequence: TGCGCCAGCAGCTTGGCCCTACTAGCGGGCCAAGAGACCCAGTACTTC. This gives the protein CASSLALLAGQETQYF. Full variable domain (outside the CDR3, taken from reference TRBV5-1 and TRBJ2-5): KAGVTQTPRYLIKTRGQQVTLSCSPISGHRSVSWYQQTPGQGLQFLFEYFSETQRNKGNFPGRFSGRQFSNSRSEMNVSTLELGDSALYLCASSLALLAGQETQYFGPGTRLLVL.

This clone was seen a few times. This chain uses TRBV10-3 with TRBJ2-1; D gene ambiguous. Germline V gives CDR1 ENHRY, CDR2 SYGVKD. The CDR3 is 14 amino acids. V was clipped by 2 bases and J by 3 bases, with 8 bases between them. CDR3 loop: CAISEGVDYNEQFF. As DNA, the CDR3 is TGTGCCATCAGTGAGGGGGTAGACTACAATGAGCAGTTCTTC.

V usage is TRBV7-2 and J usage is TRBJ2-2; TRBD1 agrees at 7 bases. Losses at the gene ends were 5 bases for V and 9 bases for J; bases not matched to a gene: 12. CDR3 size: 15 residues. Germline V lookup: CDR1 SGHTA, CDR2 FQGNSA. CDR3 protein: CASSAGTAPPRELFF. The CDR3 coding sequence is TGTGCCAGCAGCGCCGGGACAGCCCCTCCCAGGGAGCTGTTTTTT.

The rearrangement joins TRBV29-1 to TRBJ2-7, with TRBD2 identical over 10 bases. V was pared by 5 bases and J by 3 bases, with 16 bases of the junction left unmatched. The CDR3 is 17 residues long. Germline CDR1 is SQVTM and CDR2 is ANQGSEA. The CDR3, as DNA: TGCAGCGTTCGCGGGGCTAGCGGGAGCCCGAGGAGCTACGAGCAGTACTTC. This codes for CSVRGASGSPRSYEQYF.

Remarks on this clone: The same CDR3 arises from other DNA sequences in this sample as well. This chain uses TRBV29-1 with TRBJ1-2, with D possibly being TRBD1 (6 bases). Deletions cut 7 bases from V and 8 bases from J, with 17 bases between. The CDR3 has 12 amino acids. Per germline, CDR1 SQVTM and CDR2 ANQGSEA. CDR3 loop: CSAGGRGEGYTF. The CDR3 DNA follows: TGCAGCGCCGGGGGCAGGGGAGAGGGCTACACCTTC.

V usage is TRBV30 and J usage is TRBJ1-5, with D possibly being TRBD1 (5 bases). This CDR3 has 15 amino acids. Germline values: CDR1 GTSNPN, CDR2 SVGIG (reference sequence). Trimming shortened V by 3 bases and J by 2 bases, and 14 bases separated the two germline ends. The CDR3 DNA reads TGTGCCTGGAGCCGGATGGGGGTCCGCAATCAGCCCCAGCATTTT. The encoded protein is CAWSRMGVRNQPQHF.

This clone was seen a handful of times. This chain joins TRBV13 and TRBJ2-7; 7 bases are a match to TRBD1. This CDR3 comprises 16 residues. With V trimmed by 5 bases and J by 3 bases, 13 bases remained unmatched. Germline CDR1 PRHDT, CDR2 FYEKMQ (reference sequence). The CDR3 bases are TGTGCCAGCAGCCGCCTAGGGGGCCTGGCTAGCTACGAGCAGTACTTC. It specifies CASSRLGGLASYEQYF.

This clone was found a few times. The chain joins TRBV7-2 to TRBJ2-5; D uncertain. Germline loops: CDR1 SGHTA, CDR2 FQGNSA. This CDR3 region has 14 residues. V lost 0 bases and J lost 0, with 5 bases in between. CDR3 sequence: CASSLAPYQETQYF. CDR3 nucleotides: TGTGCCAGCAGCTTAGCCCCGTACCAAGAGACCCAGTACTTC.

This clone was counted between two and nine times. This rearrangement joins TRBV29-1 to TRBJ1-2; D is uncertain. CDR1 and CDR2 (germline): SQVTM, ANQGSEA. Trimming took 4 bases from V and 0 from J, leaving 15 bases between them. The CDR3 is made up of 15 amino acids. CDR3 loop: CSVGLLAVANYGYTF. The CDR3 coding sequence is TGCAGCGTTGGTCTTCTGGCAGTAGCTAACTATGGCTACACCTTC. Using reference TRBV29-1 and TRBJ1-2 for the parts outside the CDR3, the full variable domain is SAVISQKPSRDICQRGTSLTIQCQVDSQVTMMFWYRQQPGQSLTLIATANQGSEATYESGFVIDKFPISRPNLTFSTLTVSNMSPEDSSIYLCSVGLLAVANYGYTFGSGTRLTVV.

The gene calls are TRBV6-6 and TRBJ2-3; the match to TRBD2 covers 7 bases. CDR1 and CDR2 (germline): MNHNY, SVGAGI (reference sequence). The CDR3 consists of 13 residues. The ends lost 6 bases at V and 6 bases at J; junction bases unmatched: 6. The DNA for the CDR3 is TGTGCCAGCAGGTCGGACGGGGGGGATACGCAGTATTTT. It yields the protein CASRSDGGDTQYF.

The J gene is TRBJ2-7, the V gene TRBV10-2; D unresolved. This CDR3 contains 15 residues. V lost 7 bases and J 7 bases, leaving 23 bases between the germline ends. The germline V gene has CDR1 WSHSY and CDR2 SAAADI. The CDR3 sequence: CASTQTAGIPREQYF. CDR3 nucleotides: TGCGCCAGCACCCAGACCGCAGGTATCCCCCGGGAGCAGTACTTC.

This clone occurred a few times. CDR3 protein: CASSSQGFANTGELFF. As DNA, the CDR3 is TGTGCCAGCAGTTCACAGGGTTTCGCGAACACCGGGGAGCTGTTTTTT. This chain connects TRBV11-1 to TRBJ2-2; tentative D call: TRBD1 (6 bases). The V end lost 6 bases, the J end lost 0 bases, and 14 bases lay between the germline ends. Looked up from germline, CDR1 is SGHAT and CDR2 is FQDESV (reference sequence). The CDR3 spans 16 residues.

This clone has more than one count but fewer than ten. The V call is TRBV27, the J call TRBJ2-3, with TRBD1 identical over 9 bases. This CDR3 has 17 amino acids. V shed 1 base and J 2 bases; nucleotides not matched to a gene: 7. The germline V gene has CDR1 MNHEY and CDR2 SMNVEV (reference sequence). For the CDR3, the DNA is TGTGCCAGCAGTTTATTTTTCACAGGGGGCATCACAGATACGCAGTATTTT. It yields the protein CASSLFFTGGITDTQYF.

The V and J genes are TRBV30 and TRBJ2-5; the D gene could be TRBD1 or TRBD2 (5 bases each). The V gene lost 8 bases and the J gene lost 2 bases, with 15 bases spanning the gap. Germline CDR1 reads GTSNPN; CDR2 reads SVGIG (reference sequence). There are 13 residues in the CDR3. DNA for the CDR3: TGTGCCGGAGAGGGGCAGGGTCAAGAGACCCAGTACTTC. Its protein is CAGEGQGQETQYF.

This sequence joins TRBV25-1 and TRBJ2-1, with TRBD2 matching over 10 bases. The CDR3 length is 17 residues. The germline V gene has CDR1 MGHDK and CDR2 SYGVNS. The V gene end was trimmed by 5 bases and the J gene end by 0 bases; junction bases not matched to a gene: 7. The CDR3 region has the DNA TGTGCCAGCAGTACGACTAGCGGGCTCAGCTCCTACAATGAGCAGTTCTTC. Protein product: CASSTTSGLSSYNEQFF. Full variable domain (outside the CDR3, taken from reference TRBV25-1 and TRBJ2-1): EADIYQTPRYLVIGTGKKITLECSQTMGHDKMYWYQQDPGMELHLIHYSYGVNSTEKGDLSSESTVSRIRTEHFPLTLESARPSHTSQYLCASSTTSGLSSYNEQFFGPGTRLTVL.

With respect to this clone: The sample has other DNA sequences that encode this CDR3 too. J is TRBJ2-7 and V is TRBV7-9, with 9 bases matching TRBD1. Germline V gene lookup returns CDR1 SEHNR and CDR2 FQNEAQ (reference sequence). The CDR3 runs to 14 residues. Trimming removed 1 base from V and 2 bases from J; junction bases left unmatched: 0. The CDR3 spells CASSLGQGAYEQYF. CDR3 bases: TGTGCCAGCAGCTTAGGACAGGGGGCCTACGAGCAGTACTTC.

This chain connects TRBV9 to TRBJ2-7; TRBD2 aligns across 8 bases. With 0 bases clipped from V and 8 bases from J, the junction kept 4 bases outside the gene matches. There are 13 residues in the CDR3. Germline CDR1 is SGDLS and CDR2 is YYNGEE. The chain's CDR3 is CASSVAGSGKQYF. CDR3 bases: TGTGCCAGCAGCGTAGCAGGTAGCGGGAAGCAGTACTTC.

V is TRBV10-3 and J is TRBJ2-7; unclear D gene. Germline V gene data show CDR1 as ENHRY and CDR2 as SYGVKD. This CDR3 has 12 residues. V shed 8 bases and J shed 2 bases, with 10 bases lying between them. In DNA form, the CDR3 reads TGTGCCATCGCGCGTGGAACCTACGAGCAGTACTTC. Translation: CAIARGTYEQYF.

The table lists this clone with a few counts. The rearrangement joins TRBV29-1 to TRBJ1-3, with D unresolved. Germline loops: CDR1 SQVTM, CDR2 ANQGSEA. The CDR3 has 13 amino acids. V gave up 4 bases and J gave up 0 bases, with 7 bases separating them. The CDR3 here is CSVATRSGNTIYF. The CDR3 DNA is TGCAGCGTTGCTACCCGCTCTGGAAACACCATATATTTT.

The chain has TRBV4-3 and TRBJ2-1; TRBD2 aligns across 9 bases. The trim removed 1 base at V and 9 bases at J, leaving 7 bases unmatched. The CDR3 consists of 15 residues. The germline CDR1 and CDR2 sequences are LGHNA and YSLEER. As DNA, the CDR3 is TGCGCCAGCAGCCAAGGGGCCCTAGCGGGAAGTGAGCAGTTCTTC. Its translation: CASSQGALAGSEQFF.